The next 9 T cell receptor beta chains were all read from a single sample in a study of blood T cell repertoires in COVID-19. Measured with immunoSEQ multiplex PCR; TCRdb has only the in-frame clones, and not every one. The sample carries about 100,000 clones, 80% recorded once. The sequenced sample consisted of peripheral blood. The receptor set was obtained from a man in his 70s with active or convalescent COVID-19.

This clone was seen a few times. The chain has TRBV12-3 or TRBV12-4 and TRBJ2-1; D uncertain. This CDR3 comprises 13 residues. Between the trimmed V and J ends, which lost 2 bases and 3 bases, there was a span of 5 bases. The DNA of the CDR3 is TGTGCCAGCAGTTTAAGCCTCTACAATGAGCAGTTCTTC. It specifies CASSLSLYNEQFF.

This clone came up once. The chain uses TRBV4-3 and TRBJ2-3; possible D gene TRBD2, 7 bases. CDR1 and CDR2 (germline): LGHNA, YSLEER. Trimming stripped 5 bases from V and 3 bases from J, with 18 bases between. The CDR3 length is 16 residues. As DNA, the CDR3 is TGCGCCAGCAGCTCCCGAGGGGGGGGTGGGACAGATACGCAGTATTTT. Its protein is CASSSRGGGGTDTQYF.

This chain uses TRBV7-7 with TRBJ2-1, with TRBD1 identical over 7 bases. From germline, CDR1 is SSHAT and CDR2 FNYEAQ (reference sequence). The ends lost 6 bases at V and 7 bases at J; junction bases unmatched: 6. The CDR3 runs to 13 residues. The CDR3 region is CASSPDRANEQFF. The DNA of the CDR3 is TGTGCCAGCAGTCCTGACAGGGCTAATGAGCAGTTCTTC.

J is TRBJ1-1 and V is TRBV7-6; TRBD1 matches 8 bases. The CDR3 runs 14 residues. Germline CDR1 is SGHVS and CDR2 is FNYEAQ. V lost 0 bases, J lost 5 bases, and 2 bases stayed unmatched. The CDR3 DNA follows: TGTGCCAGCAGCTTAGCGGACAGGGCAACTGAAGCTTTCTTT. Protein sequence: CASSLADRATEAFF.

The chain is built from TRBV7-2 and TRBJ1-5; 8 bases agree with TRBD1. The CDR3 covers 17 residues. CDR1 and CDR2 (germline): SGHTA, FQGNSA. Losses at the gene ends were 1 base for V and 1 base for J; bases not matched to a gene: 6. The CDR3 region has the DNA TGTGCCAGCAGCTTAGGCCCAGGGGGCGCGAGCAATCAGCCCCAGCATTTT. The encoded protein is CASSLGPGGASNQPQHF. Variable domain in full (rest from reference TRBV7-2 and TRBJ1-5): GAGVSQSPSNKVTEKGKDVELRCDPISGHTALYWYRQSLGQGLEFLIYFQGNSAPDKSGLPSDRFSAERTGGSVSTLTIQRTQQEDSAVYLCASSLGPGGASNQPQHFGDGTRLSIL.

The chain is built from TRBV19 and TRBJ1-3; D is perhaps TRBD1 (5 bases). Germline lookup yields CDR1 LNHDA and CDR2 SQIVND (reference sequence). The CDR3 sequence is 15 residues long. The V and J ends lost 4 bases and 0 bases respectively, with 10 bases between them. The CDR3 bases are TGTGCCAGTAGTAAAACAGGAAACTCTGGAAACACCATATATTTT. This codes for CASSKTGNSGNTIYF.

V gene TRBV5-1 combines with J gene TRBJ2-1; D might be TRBD2 (7 bases). V gave up 1 base and J gave up 8 bases, with 16 bases separating them. Per germline, CDR1 SGHRS and CDR2 YFSETQ. The CDR3 is 15 amino acids. The CDR3 coding sequence is TGCGCCAGCAGCTTGTTGGGGGGGCGTTTCGATGAGCAGTTCTTC. Protein product: CASSLLGGRFDEQFF. The variable domain in full, completed from reference TRBV5-1 and TRBJ2-1, reads KAGVTQTPRYLIKTRGQQVTLSCSPISGHRSVSWYQQTPGQGLQFLFEYFSETQRNKGNFPGRFSGRQFSNSRSEMNVSTLELGDSALYLCASSLLGGRFDEQFFGPGTRLTVL.

The chain has TRBV7-2 and TRBJ1-1; 7 nucleotides line up with TRBD1. This CDR3 is built from 15 residues. Per the germline V gene, CDR1 is SGHTA and CDR2 is FQGNSA. V shed 5 bases and J 5 bases; nucleotides not matched to a gene: 11. For the CDR3, the DNA is TGTGCCAGCAGCAAACAGGGGCAGGGATGGACTGAAGCTTTCTTT. Translating gives CASSKQGQGWTEAFF.

The chain has TRBV6-2 or TRBV6-3 and TRBJ2-7; the D gene is possibly TRBD2 (6 bases). The CDR3 consists of 12 residues. The germline gives CDR1 MNHEY, CDR2 SVGEGT. Trimming removed 6 bases from V and 6 bases from J, with 12 bases in between. The CDR3 here is CASSLTSSEQYF. CDR3 in DNA: TGTGCCAGCAGCCTTACTAGCTCCGAGCAGTACTTC.